The 2 T cell receptor beta chains reported below all come from one sample, sequenced in a study of blood T cell repertoires in COVID-19. Clones were read by immunoSEQ multiplex PCR, and TCRdb kept only the in-frame ones, dropping some. The repertoire consists of 200,000 to 250,000 clones, with about 80% occurring once and the leading ten covering approximately 1.8%. The sequenced sample was PBMCs or T cells enriched from blood (not recorded which). These receptors all come from a man aged 55 to 70 who had recovered from COVID-19.

This chain joins TRBV5-4 and TRBJ2-1, with 7 nucleotides matching TRBD2. The junction had 7 bases not matched to a gene; V was cut back by 4 bases and J by 6 bases. The CDR3 loop spans 14 amino acids. Germline V CDR1 and CDR2: SGHNT, YYREEE (reference sequence). In nucleotides, the CDR3 is TGTGCCAGCAGCGTCGGGACTATCATCAATGAGCAGTTCTTC. Its translation: CASSVGTIINEQFF.

The J gene is TRBJ1-5, the V gene TRBV29-1; weak D call: TRBD1 (5 bases). From germline, CDR1 is SQVTM and CDR2 ANQGSEA. This CDR3 spans 15 amino acids. The V end lost 4 bases, the J end lost 1 base, and 14 bases lay between the germline ends. CDR3 DNA sequence: TGCAGCGTTGTAGTATCCGGGGGAAGCAATCAGCCCCAGCATTTT. Its translation: CSVVVSGGSNQPQHF.